This T cell receptor beta chain was documented in a study of blood T cell repertoires in COVID-19. V lost 4 bases and J lost 8, with 12 bases in between. Germline V lookup: CDR1 SGHNT, CDR2 YYREEE (reference sequence). The CDR3 has 13 amino acids. This table comes from immunoSEQ multiplex PCR, and its TCRdb copy is limited to in-frame clones, with some not included. The sample records about 310,000 clones, around 86% being singletons. This receptor was identified in a man in his 60s who had recovered from COVID-19. Sequencing was done on a sample of PBMCs or T cells enriched from blood (not recorded which). The V gene is TRBV5-4, the J gene TRBJ1-4; D is perhaps TRBD1 (6 bases). CDR3 bases: TGTGCCAGCAGCATAGGGGGGGAAGAAAAACTGTTTTTT. Residues: CASSIGGEEKLFF.